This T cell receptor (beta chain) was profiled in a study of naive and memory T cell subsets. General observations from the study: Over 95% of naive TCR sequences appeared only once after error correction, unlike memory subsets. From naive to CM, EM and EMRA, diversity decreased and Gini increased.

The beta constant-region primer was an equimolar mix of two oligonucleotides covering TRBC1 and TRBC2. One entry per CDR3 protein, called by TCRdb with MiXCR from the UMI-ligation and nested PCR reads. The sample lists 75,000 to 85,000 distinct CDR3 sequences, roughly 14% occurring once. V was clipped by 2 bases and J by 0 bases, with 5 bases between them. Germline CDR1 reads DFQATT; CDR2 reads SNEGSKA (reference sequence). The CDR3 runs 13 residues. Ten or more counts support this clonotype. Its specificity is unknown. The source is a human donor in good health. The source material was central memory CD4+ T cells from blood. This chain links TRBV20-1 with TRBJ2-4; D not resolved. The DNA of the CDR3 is TGCAGTGCTAGATCCCAAGCCAAAAACATTCAGTACTTC. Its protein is CSARSQAKNIQYF.